A selection of T cell receptor beta chains follows, all from one sample in a study of blood T cells in healthy people across ages. TCRdb analysed the 5' RACE reads with MiXCR anew, one entry per CDR3 protein. The sample consists of a few hundred thousand distinct CDR3 sequences, about 25% of them appearing once. The data also belong to a second study, concerning T cells of mothers and their children.

Sample: blood. The source is a boy younger than 10 in good health. Each CDR3 is given with its conserved first and last residue. A D gene is named only where the DNA matches it firmly. Only part of the rows carry a size: once, few, many, or a class if the clone is expanded.

CDR3nt	CDR3aa	v_gene	d_gene	j_gene	abundance
TGCGCCAGCAGCGAACTAGCGGGGGGGCCACGAGATACGCAGTGTTTT	CASSELAGGPRDTQCF	TRBV5-1	TRBD2	TRBJ2-3	.
TGCGCCAGCAGCTTGGAGGGTCCCCCGCGGGAGACCCAGTACTTC	CASSLEGPPRETQYF	TRBV5-1	.	TRBJ2-5	few
TGTGCCACCAGCAGCTTGGGGACAGGGGGTTACACTGAAGCTTTCTTT	CATSSLGTGGYTEAFF	TRBV15	TRBD1	TRBJ1-1	.
TGTGCCAGCAGACGGGACAGGGTAACTGAAGCTTTCTTT	CASRRDRVTEAFF	TRBV28	TRBD1	TRBJ1-1	few
TGTGCCAGCAGCGAACTAGGCGGGTCCTACAATGAGCAGTTCTTC	CASSELGGSYNEQFF	TRBV9	.	TRBJ2-1	few
TGTGCCATCAGTAACGGGGCCGATAGCAATCAGCCCCAGCATTTT	CAISNGADSNQPQHF	TRBV10-3	.	TRBJ1-5	.
TGTGCCGGCAACCAACTCGGAACGGCCGGAAACACCATATATTTT	CAGNQLGTAGNTIYF	TRBV9	.	TRBJ1-3	.
TGTGCCAGCAGTCGGACAGGGAATGAGCAGTTCTTC	CASSRTGNEQFF	TRBV6-5	TRBD1	TRBJ2-1	few
TGCGCCAGCAGCCGATTCACAGGGCTACAAGAGACCCAGTACTTC	CASSRFTGLQETQYF	TRBV4-1	.	TRBJ2-5	.
TGTGCCCTCGACCTGGCTAGATCCTACGAGCAGTACTTC	CALDLARSYEQYF	TRBV30	.	TRBJ2-7	.
TGCAGTGCTAGAGATCCAAGAGCGGGAACGACCTACGAGCAGTACTTC	CSARDPRAGTTYEQYF	TRBV20-1	TRBD2	TRBJ2-7	.
TGTGCCAGCAGTGTAGGGCTTTTGGCCGGGGAGCTGTTTTTT	CASSVGLLAGELFF	TRBV2	.	TRBJ2-2	.
TGCAGTGCTATCCCCCTTCTAGCGGGAGTCGGGGCAGATACGCAGTATTTT	CSAIPLLAGVGADTQYF	TRBV20-1	TRBD2	TRBJ2-3	.
TGTGCCAGCAGCGTCAATCCGGGGAGCTCCTACGAGCAGTACTTC	CASSVNPGSSYEQYF	TRBV9	.	TRBJ2-7	.
TGTGCCAGCAGCTTAGCCCCCGGGACTCTACCGGACATTCAGTACTTC	CASSLAPGTLPDIQYF	TRBV7-8	.	TRBJ2-4	few
TGTGCCAGCAGCCCCCAGGAGGGCCTCTTCTACGAGCAGTACTTC	CASSPQEGLFYEQYF	TRBV7-6	.	TRBJ2-7	.
TGTGCCAGCAGTTTAGTGGACAAGCAGTTCTTC	CASSLVDKQFF	TRBV12-3/TRBV12-4	.	TRBJ2-1	few
TGTGCCAGCCGAAACAGGGGCGGGCAAAACATTCAGTACTTC	CASRNRGGQNIQYF	TRBV19	TRBD1	TRBJ2-4	.
TGTGCCAGCACCATTCTAGGGGACATAAGCTCTGGGGCCAACGTCCTGACTTTC	CASTILGDISSGANVLTF	TRBV7-9	.	TRBJ2-6	many
TGTGCCAGCAGCCATGGGGACTGGAACACCGGGGAGCTGTTTTTT	CASSHGDWNTGELFF	TRBV3-1	.	TRBJ2-2	few
TGTGCCAGCAGTAGTCCGGGACTTGATAATTCACCCCTCCACTTT	CASSSPGLDNSPLHF	TRBV6-1	.	TRBJ1-6	.
TGCAGCGCTGCTCGGAATGAAAAACTGTTTTTT	CSAARNEKLFF	TRBV29-1	.	TRBJ1-4	.
TGTGCCAGCAGCTTAGAAAGTGGGTCTAGCGGGAGGGTTACCTACGAGCAGTACTTC	CASSLESGSSGRVTYEQYF	TRBV7-9	TRBD2	TRBJ2-7	few
TGTGCCAGCAGCCCCCCGCGGCAGGTTGCCTACGAGCAGTACTTC	CASSPPRQVAYEQYF	TRBV7-2	.	TRBJ2-7	.